This T cell receptor (delta chain) is drawn from a study of human gamma delta and Vdelta1 T cells. As to this clone: Its antigen remains unknown.

Study findings and constraints: Reportedly, Delta One T cells were polyclonal and broadly targeted acute myeloid leukemia.

TCRdb redid clone calling on the PCR reads using CATT. The table lists 13,000 or so delta-chain clones, approximately 51% of them singletons. The CDR3 is made up of 20 amino acids. Trimming cost V 1 base and J 0 bases; bases outside gene matches: 12. The germline CDR1 and CDR2 sequences are TSWWSYY and QGS. The sequenced material came from Vdelta1 gamma-delta T cells from blood grown in culture (DOT cells). The V and J genes are TRDV1 and TRDJ1; 12 nucleotides agree with TRDD3. This clonotype was sampled from a human donor in good health. Written as DNA, the CDR3 is TGTGCTCTTGGGGAACCCGAATCCGTACTGGGGGATACCTACACCGATAAACTCATCTTT. It yields the protein CALGEPESVLGDTYTDKLIF.